This TCR beta chain was captured in a study of shared clonotypes between healthy human individuals. Trimming took off 6 bases at V and 5 bases at J, with 16 bases between the two ends. The CDR3 sequence is 14 residues long. Germline V gene data show CDR1 as MDHEN and CDR2 as SYDVKM. CD45RO negativity and positive selection for CCR7 defined naive CD8 cells, a population that excluded terminally differentiated effector memory CD45RA+ cells. Repertoires were generated with immunoSEQ multiplex PCR, while TCRdb's copy carries only in-frame clones and drops some. The table lists millions of clones, approximately 94% of them singletons.

The sequence was obtained from a man aged 18 to 29 in good health. Some clones in this sample may be carry-over from other donors' samples. Sequences were obtained from naive CD8+ T cells from PBMCs. The genes are TRBV28 and TRBJ2-5, with TRBD2 as a possible D gene (6 bases). DNA for the CDR3: TGTGCCAGCAGCCGGCTACGGGAGAGGGAGACCCAGTACTTC. Translation: CASSRLRERETQYF.